This T cell receptor beta chain was documented in a study of T cells in Graves' hyperthyroidism and ophthalmopathy. Amplification of TCR beta CDR3 regions used RNA as the template. Carried out on the TCR CDR3, a first-round RT-PCR used the HTBI primer set. MiXCR, run by TCRdb on the multiplex PCR reads, gives a single entry per CDR3 protein. The table has 500,000 to 600,000 distinct CDR3 sequences, 35% to 55% seen once. A few counts support this clonotype. Germline V gives CDR1 SGHTA, CDR2 FQGNSA. The CDR3 has 17 residues. Trimming shortened V by 2 bases and J by 1 base, and 16 bases separated the two germline ends.

Sequencing was carried out using peripheral blood or thyroid tissue (not recorded which). V gene TRBV7-2 combines with J gene TRBJ2-3; D might be TRBD2 (6 bases). The sequence was obtained from a woman between 18 and 29 years old with Graves' hyperthyroidism. The CDR3 region has the DNA TGTGCCAGCAGCTTACGTATGGGGGGAATCGGCACAGATACGCAGTATTTT. Its translation is CASSLRMGGIGTDTQYF.